This T cell receptor beta chain emerged from a study of blood T cell repertoires in COVID-19. Germline CDR1 is SGHRS and CDR2 is YFSETQ. The CDR3 runs to 16 residues. The V end was cut by 0 bases, the J end by 6 bases, with 18 bases between. The table came from immunoSEQ multiplex PCR; TCRdb's copy has only in-frame clones and leaves some out. Of about 80,000 clones listed, approximately 83% are singletons. V gene TRBV5-1 combines with J gene TRBJ1-1; D gene uncertain. Sample: peripheral blood. The receptor was isolated from a human donor in a cohort sampled during active COVID-19. The CDR3 is CASSLVVPGSGAEAFF. CDR3 DNA sequence: TGCGCCAGCAGCTTGGTCGTACCGGGATCAGGAGCTGAAGCTTTCTTT. Full variable domain (rest looked up from reference TRBV5-1 and TRBJ1-1): KAGVTQTPRYLIKTRGQQVTLSCSPISGHRSVSWYQQTPGQGLQFLFEYFSETQRNKGNFPGRFSGRQFSNSRSEMNVSTLELGDSALYLCASSLVVPGSGAEAFFGQGTRLTVV.